The TCR beta chain under discussion was sequenced for a study of blood T cell repertoires in COVID-19 (dated by TCRdb to about 2020). With regard to the full study: Samples covering the acute and convalescent phases of COVID-19 were provided by collaborators in the United States, Italy and Spain. The prospective study material was composed of cDNA or gDNA derived from T cells, B-cell-depleted T cells, or PBMCs. Samples were obtained from the ongoing ImmuneRACE study (first 160 participants) and from roughly 1,300 subjects provided by 6 global collaborators. The repertoires were released in a freely available public database meant as a resource for research on the immune response to SARS-CoV-2. Subjects who had been exposed to COVID-19, were actively infected with it, or had recovered from it provided the deeply sampled blood TCRbeta repertoires that made up the dataset. Where available, HLA class I and class II types were obtained from metadata supplied by the sample provider rather than from assay-based typing. Nearly every sample came with metadata listing a de-identified subject ID, COVID-19 status, age in years and sex.

Results the study describes overall, beyond this receptor: The quantity of clinical and demographic metadata differed by source and by participant and was supplied without curation.

The immunoSEQ Assay, a bias-controlled multiplex PCR, was used to amplify TCRbeta CDR3 regions from genomic DNA. The authors processed their data as follows. Nucleated cell counts per sample were estimated from amplification of reference gene primers within the assay. To quantify the absolute abundance of each unique TCRbeta CDR3 rearrangement, sequence reads were collapsed and filtered. For each sample, productive Simpson clonality was calculated by taking the square root of Simpson's diversity index across productive rearrangements. Held by TCRdb, this immuneACCESS table contains in-frame sequences only and omits some clones. Under half of the omission traces to an unresolved V gene where checked; the cause of the rest is unknown. V, J and clone size reflect that table, while D and trimming were determined from the DNA. The table for this sample lists just over 650,000 clones; 85% to 90% of them were counted only once. 0.2% to 0.3% of the sample belongs to the ten largest clones.

Collaborating institutions collected whole blood in K2EDTA tubes following their own protocols. Collaborator samples were shipped for TCRbeta analysis as frozen whole blood, isolated PBMCs, or DNA extracted from either sample type. Spanning cysteine to phenylalanine, the CDR3 consists of 16 amino acids. The only DNA kept is the CDR3, 48 bases in frame from the first base. The germline V gene gives CDR1 as SGHTA and CDR2 as FQGNSA. The germline ends are 17 bases apart after V is trimmed by 3 bases and J by 5 bases. This clone was observed a single time. There is no known antigen for this receptor. Nothing much larger sits one base from this clone, and base qualities are not available.

Sample: peripheral blood. The rearrangement combines TRBV7-2 with TRBJ1-5; TRBD1 is a weak D gene call, 5 bases matching. The sequence was obtained from a woman aged 18-29 years with acute or convalescent COVID-19. The DNA sequence reads TGTGCCAGCAGCTTTGGGGGGGTAAGTGGTCATCAGCCCCAGCATTTT. This gives the protein CASSFGGVSGHQPQHF.